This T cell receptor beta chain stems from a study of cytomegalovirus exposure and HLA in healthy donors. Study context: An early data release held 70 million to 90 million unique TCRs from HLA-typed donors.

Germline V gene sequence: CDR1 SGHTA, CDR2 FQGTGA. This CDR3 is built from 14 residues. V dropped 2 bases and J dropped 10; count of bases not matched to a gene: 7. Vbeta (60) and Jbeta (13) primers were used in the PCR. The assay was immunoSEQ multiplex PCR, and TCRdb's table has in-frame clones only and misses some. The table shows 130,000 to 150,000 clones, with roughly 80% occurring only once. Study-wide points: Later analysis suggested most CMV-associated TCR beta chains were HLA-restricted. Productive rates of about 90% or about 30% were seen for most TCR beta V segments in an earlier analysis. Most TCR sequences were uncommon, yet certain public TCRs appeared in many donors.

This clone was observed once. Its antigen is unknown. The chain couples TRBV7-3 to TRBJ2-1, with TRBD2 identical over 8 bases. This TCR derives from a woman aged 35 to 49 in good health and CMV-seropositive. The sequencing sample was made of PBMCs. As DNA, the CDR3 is TGTGCCAGCAGCTTATCGGCGGCGGGAGGAGAGCAGTTCTTC. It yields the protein CASSLSAAGGEQFF. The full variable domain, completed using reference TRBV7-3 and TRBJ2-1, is GAGVSQTPSNKVTEKGKYVELRCDPISGHTALYWYRQSLGQGPEFLIYFQGTGAADDSGLPNDRFFAVRPEGSVSTLKIQRTERGDSAVYLCASSLSAAGGEQFFGPGTRLTVL.